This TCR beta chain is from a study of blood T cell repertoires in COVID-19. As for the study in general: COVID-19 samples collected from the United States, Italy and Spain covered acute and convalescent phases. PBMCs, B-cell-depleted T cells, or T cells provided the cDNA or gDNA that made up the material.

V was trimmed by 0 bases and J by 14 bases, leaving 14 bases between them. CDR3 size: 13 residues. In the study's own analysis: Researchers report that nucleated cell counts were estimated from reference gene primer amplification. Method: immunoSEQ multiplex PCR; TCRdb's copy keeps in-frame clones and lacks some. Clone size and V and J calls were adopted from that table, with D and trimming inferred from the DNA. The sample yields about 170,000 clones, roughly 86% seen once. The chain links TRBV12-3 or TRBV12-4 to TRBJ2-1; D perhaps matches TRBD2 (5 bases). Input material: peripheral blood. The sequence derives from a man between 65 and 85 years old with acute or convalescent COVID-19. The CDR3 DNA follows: TGTGCCAGCAGTTTAGCGTCCCGTCTAGCTAAGTTCTTC. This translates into CASSLASRLAKFF.